This T cell receptor (beta chain) was captured in a study of OX40 agonist ivuxolimab in advanced cancers. Regarding the complete study: Ivuxolimab was an agonistic, fully human IgG2 monoclonal antibody directed against OX40 (CD134), a costimulatory receptor. In the dose-escalation cohort, approximately 82% of patients were male, and the mean age was approximately 55 years, with a range of roughly 20 to 80. Partial responses were achieved by three dose-escalation patients, of whom one had hepatocellular carcinoma and two had cutaneous melanoma. Prior anti-PD-1, anti-PD-L1 or anti-CTLA-4 therapy was permitted, and checkpoint inhibitors had been received by about 36% of dose-escalation patients. Of the roughly 51 patients in dose escalation, 19 had hepatocellular carcinoma, around 15 had melanoma, 9 had renal cell carcinoma and 9 had head and neck cancer. Intravenous ivuxolimab was administered to patients every 2 weeks at six dose levels: 0.01, 0.1, 0.3, 1.5, 3 and 10 mg/kg. Peripheral TCRbeta sequencing aimed to test whether ivuxolimab altered TCR sequence diversity and caused clonal T-cell expansion. The monotherapy dose-escalation portion (N of about 50 patients) of the phase I ivuxolimab trial is reported in the paper.

Comments on this clone: What antigen it recognizes has not been identified. One base away there is no much larger clone; base qualities are not given.

Genomic DNA was extracted from sorted cells for sequencing of the TCRbeta CDR3 region. TCRbeta CDR3 regions were sequenced using the immunoSEQ Assay. As stored in TCRdb, this immuneACCESS dataset retains in-frame rearrangements with V and J assigned. A fraction of the clones does not appear; measured against another copy, unresolved V genes explain less than half of the discrepancy, and the remainder lacks a known reason. The sample includes 45,000 to 60,000 clones, with 90% to 95% observed a single time. Together, the top ten hold 3.8% of the sample. The trial excluded patients who had a history of autoimmune disease or who were on systemic immunosuppression. In every dose cohort, peripheral blood was drawn for TCR sequencing at baseline, cycle 4 day 1, and cycle 7 day 1. The samples were taken from a phase I, first-in-human, multicenter, open-label dose-escalation trial of ivuxolimab. Adults with locally advanced or metastatic melanoma, renal cell carcinoma, hepatocellular carcinoma or head and neck squamous cell carcinoma were enrolled in the trial. Before TCR sequencing, CD4+ T cells and CD8+ T cells were sorted from peripheral blood as separate populations.

The CDR3 runs 14 residues from the cysteine to the phenylalanine. The sequence is cut down to CDR3 DNA, 42 bases in frame from base 1. Trimming removed 3 bases from V and 5 bases from J, leaving 12 bases between the germline ends. The germline V gene (reference sequence) supplies CDR1 SEHNR and CDR2 FQNEAQ. On the study overall, not on this receptor specifically: Low levels of normalized T-cell clonal expansion were also seen in some nonresponding patients. On average, CD8+ T cells showed more expanded clones than CD4+ T cells after ivuxolimab. Antigen specificity was not determined for the clonally expanded peripheral T cells. At doses from 0.1 to 3.0 mg/kg, clonal expansion was seen in both CD4+ and CD8+ blood T cells between baseline and week 6. In partial responders in the 0.1-3.0 mg/kg groups, normalized peripheral clonal expansion was found to be among the lowest, especially among CD8+ T cells.

The sequence was obtained from an adult with an advanced solid tumor such as melanoma, head and neck, liver or kidney cancer. The chain is assembled from TRBV7-9 and TRBJ2-3; the D gene could be either TRBD1 or TRBD2, each agreeing at 5 bases. This specimen consisted of CD4+ or CD8+ T cells sorted from blood, obtained in a trial of the OX40 agonist ivuxolimab. The nucleotides are TGTGCCAGCAGCTTCCCCGGGGACGGAGATACGCAGTATTTT. This sequence encodes CASSFPGDGDTQYF. The entire variable domain, with the stretches around the CDR3 drawn from the reference TRBV7-9 and TRBJ2-3 proteins, is DTGVSQNPRHKITKRGQNVTFRCDPISEHNRLYWYRQTLGQGPEFLTYFQNEAQLEKSRLLSDRFSAERPKGSFSTLEIQRTEQGDSAMYLCASSFPGDGDTQYFGPGTRLTVL.